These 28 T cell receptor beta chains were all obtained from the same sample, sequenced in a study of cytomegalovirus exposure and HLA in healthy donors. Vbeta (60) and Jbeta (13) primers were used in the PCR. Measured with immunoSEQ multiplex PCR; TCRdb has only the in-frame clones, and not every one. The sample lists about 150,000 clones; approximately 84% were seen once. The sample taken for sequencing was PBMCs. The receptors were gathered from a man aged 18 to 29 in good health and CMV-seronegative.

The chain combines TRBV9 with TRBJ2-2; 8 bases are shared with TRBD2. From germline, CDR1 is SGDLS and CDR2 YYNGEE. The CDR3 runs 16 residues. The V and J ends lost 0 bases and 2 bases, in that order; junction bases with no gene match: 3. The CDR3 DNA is TGTGCCAGCAGCGTAGAACTAGCGGATAACACCGGGGAGCTGTTTTTT. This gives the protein CASSVELADNTGELFF.

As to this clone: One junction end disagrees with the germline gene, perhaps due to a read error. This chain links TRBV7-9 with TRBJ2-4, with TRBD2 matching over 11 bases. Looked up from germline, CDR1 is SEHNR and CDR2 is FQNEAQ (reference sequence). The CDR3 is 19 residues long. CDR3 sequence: CSSSLNPTSGNGAKNIQYF. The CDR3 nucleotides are TGTTCCAGCAGCTTAAATCCGACTAGCGGGAACGGGGCCAAAAACATTCAGTACTTC. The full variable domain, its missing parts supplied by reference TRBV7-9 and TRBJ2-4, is DTGVSQNPRHKITKRGQNVTFRCDPISEHNRLYWYRQTLGQGPEFLTYFQNEAQLEKSRLLSDRFSAERPKGSFSTLEIQRTEQGDSAMYLCSSSLNPTSGNGAKNIQYFGAGTRLSVL.

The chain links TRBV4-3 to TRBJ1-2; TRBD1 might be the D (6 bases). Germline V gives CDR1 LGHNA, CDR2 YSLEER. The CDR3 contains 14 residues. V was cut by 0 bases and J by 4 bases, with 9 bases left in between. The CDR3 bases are TGCGCCAGCAGCCAAGAGGGCAGGGGCTATGGCTACACCTTC. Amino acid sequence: CASSQEGRGYGYTF.

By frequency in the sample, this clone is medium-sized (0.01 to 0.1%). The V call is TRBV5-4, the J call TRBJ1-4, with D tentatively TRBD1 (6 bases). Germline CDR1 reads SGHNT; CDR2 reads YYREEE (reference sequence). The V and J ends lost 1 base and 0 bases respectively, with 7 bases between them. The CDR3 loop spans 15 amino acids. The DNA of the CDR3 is TGTGCCAGCAGCTTGAGACAGGCAACTAATGAAAAACTGTTTTTT. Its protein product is CASSLRQATNEKLFF.

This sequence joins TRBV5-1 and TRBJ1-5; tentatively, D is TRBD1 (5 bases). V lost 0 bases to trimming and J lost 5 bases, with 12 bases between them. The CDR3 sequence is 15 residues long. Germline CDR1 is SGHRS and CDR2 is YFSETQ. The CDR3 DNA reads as TGCGCCAGCAGCTTGGGATTTGGGGCCCATCAGCCCCAGCATTTT. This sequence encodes CASSLGFGAHQPQHF.

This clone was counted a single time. CDR3 residues: CATLTGSAYNSPLHF. In nucleotides, the CDR3 is TGTGCCACCCTAACAGGGAGCGCCTATAATTCACCCCTCCACTTT. The chain links TRBV6-5 to TRBJ1-6; possible D gene TRBD1, 6 bases. V was pared by 10 bases and J by 2 bases, with 15 bases between. This CDR3 spans 15 amino acids. CDR1 is MNHEY and CDR2 is SVGAGI in the germline V gene.

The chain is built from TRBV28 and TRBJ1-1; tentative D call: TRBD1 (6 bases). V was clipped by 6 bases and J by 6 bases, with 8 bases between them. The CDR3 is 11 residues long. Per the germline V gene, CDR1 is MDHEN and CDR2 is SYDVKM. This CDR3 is CASRGGPEAFF. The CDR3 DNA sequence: TGTGCCAGCAGGGGGGGGCCTGAAGCTTTCTTT.

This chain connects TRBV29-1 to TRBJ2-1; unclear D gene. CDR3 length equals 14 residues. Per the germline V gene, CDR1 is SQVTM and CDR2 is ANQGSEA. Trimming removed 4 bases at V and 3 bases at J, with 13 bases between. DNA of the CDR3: TGCAGCGTTGTGCCGCAGACAAGCTACAATGAGCAGTTCTTC. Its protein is CSVVPQTSYNEQFF.

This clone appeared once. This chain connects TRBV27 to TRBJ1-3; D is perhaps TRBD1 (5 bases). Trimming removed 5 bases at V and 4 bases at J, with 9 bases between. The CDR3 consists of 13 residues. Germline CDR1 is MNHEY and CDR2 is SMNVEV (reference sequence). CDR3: CASSPYRGNTIYF. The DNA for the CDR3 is TGTGCCAGCAGTCCTTACAGGGGAAACACCATATATTTT.

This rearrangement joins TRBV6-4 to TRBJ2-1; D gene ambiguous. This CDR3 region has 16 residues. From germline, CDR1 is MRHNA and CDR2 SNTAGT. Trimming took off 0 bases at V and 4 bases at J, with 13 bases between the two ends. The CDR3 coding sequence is TGTGCCAGCAGTGACTCGTGGCGGCTCTCTTACAATGAGCAGTTCTTC. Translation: CASSDSWRLSYNEQFF.

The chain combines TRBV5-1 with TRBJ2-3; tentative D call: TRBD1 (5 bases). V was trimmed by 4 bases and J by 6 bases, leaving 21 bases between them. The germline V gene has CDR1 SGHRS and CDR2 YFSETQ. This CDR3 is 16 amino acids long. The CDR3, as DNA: TGCGCCAGCAGCCACGATAGAGCAGGGCTAGGGGATACGCAGTATTTT. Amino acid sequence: CASSHDRAGLGDTQYF.

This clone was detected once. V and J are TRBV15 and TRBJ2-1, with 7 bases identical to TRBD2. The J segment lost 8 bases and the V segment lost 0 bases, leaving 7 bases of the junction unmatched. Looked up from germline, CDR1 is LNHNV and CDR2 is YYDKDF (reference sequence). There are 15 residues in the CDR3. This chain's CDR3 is CATSRDRGRRYEQFF. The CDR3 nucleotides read TGTGCCACCAGCAGAGACCGCGGGAGAAGGTATGAGCAGTTCTTC.

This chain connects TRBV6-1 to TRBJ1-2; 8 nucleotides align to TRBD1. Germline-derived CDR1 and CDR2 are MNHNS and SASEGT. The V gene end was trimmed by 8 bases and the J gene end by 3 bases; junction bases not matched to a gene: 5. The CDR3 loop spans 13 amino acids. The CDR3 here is CASDHRGDYGYTF. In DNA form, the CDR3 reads TGTGCCAGCGATCACAGGGGGGACTATGGCTACACCTTC.

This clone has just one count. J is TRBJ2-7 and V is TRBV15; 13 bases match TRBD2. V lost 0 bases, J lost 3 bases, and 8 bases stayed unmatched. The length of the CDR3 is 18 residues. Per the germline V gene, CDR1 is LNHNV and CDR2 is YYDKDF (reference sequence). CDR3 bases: TGTGCCACCAGCAGAGATATCCCCACTAGCGGGGGGGTCTACGAGCAGTACTTC. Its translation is CATSRDIPTSGGVYEQYF.

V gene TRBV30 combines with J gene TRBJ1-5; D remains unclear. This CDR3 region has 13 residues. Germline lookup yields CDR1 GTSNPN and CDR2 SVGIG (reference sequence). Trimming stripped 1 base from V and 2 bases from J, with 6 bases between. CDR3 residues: CAWSGRRNQPQHF. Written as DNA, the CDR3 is TGTGCCTGGAGTGGGAGGCGCAATCAGCCCCAGCATTTT.

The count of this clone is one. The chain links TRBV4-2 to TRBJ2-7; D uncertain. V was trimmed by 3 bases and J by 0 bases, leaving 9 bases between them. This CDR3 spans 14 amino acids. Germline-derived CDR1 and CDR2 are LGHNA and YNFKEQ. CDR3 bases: TGTGCCAGCAGCCAGTCCGAGTACTCCTACGAGCAGTACTTC. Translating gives CASSQSEYSYEQYF.

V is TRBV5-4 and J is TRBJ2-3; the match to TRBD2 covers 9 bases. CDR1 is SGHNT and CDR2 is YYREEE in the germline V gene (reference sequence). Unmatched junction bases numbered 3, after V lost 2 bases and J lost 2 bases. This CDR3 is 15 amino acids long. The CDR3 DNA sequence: TGTGCCAGCAGCTTAGCGGGGGGTACCACAGATACGCAGTATTTT. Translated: CASSLAGGTTDTQYF.

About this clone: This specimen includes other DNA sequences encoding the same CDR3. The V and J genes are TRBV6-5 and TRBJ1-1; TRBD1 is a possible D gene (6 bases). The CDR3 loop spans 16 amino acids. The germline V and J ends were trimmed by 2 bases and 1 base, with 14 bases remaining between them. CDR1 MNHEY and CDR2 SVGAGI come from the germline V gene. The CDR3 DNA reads TGTGCCAGCAGTTACCTGCAGGGGCGAGGGAACACTGAAGCTTTCTTT. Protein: CASSYLQGRGNTEAFF.

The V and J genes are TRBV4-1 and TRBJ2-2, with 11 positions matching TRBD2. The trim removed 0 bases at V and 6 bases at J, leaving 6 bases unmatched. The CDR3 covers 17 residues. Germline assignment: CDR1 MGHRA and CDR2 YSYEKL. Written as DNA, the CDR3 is TGCGCCAGCAGCCAAGATTTTTTAGCGGGAGGGTCCGGGGAGCTGTTTTTT. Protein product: CASSQDFLAGGSGELFF.

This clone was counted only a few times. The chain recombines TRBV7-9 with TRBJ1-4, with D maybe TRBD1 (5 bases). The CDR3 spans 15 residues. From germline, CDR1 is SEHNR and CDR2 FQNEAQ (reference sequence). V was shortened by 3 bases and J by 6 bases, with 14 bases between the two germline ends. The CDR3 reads CASSFPRGGDEKLFF. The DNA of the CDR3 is TGTGCCAGCAGCTTCCCACGCGGGGGGGATGAAAAACTGTTTTTT. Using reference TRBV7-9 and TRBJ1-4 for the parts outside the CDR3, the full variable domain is DTGVSQNPRHKITKRGQNVTFRCDPISEHNRLYWYRQTLGQGPEFLTYFQNEAQLEKSRLLSDRFSAERPKGSFSTLEIQRTEQGDSAMYLCASSFPRGGDEKLFFGSGTQLSVL.

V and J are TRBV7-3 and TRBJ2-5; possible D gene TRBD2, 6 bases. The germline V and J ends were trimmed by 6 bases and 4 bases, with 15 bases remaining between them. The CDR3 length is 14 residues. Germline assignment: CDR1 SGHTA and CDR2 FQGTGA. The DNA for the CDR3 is TGTGCCAGCAGGTATGCCGGGAGCAGAGAGACCCAGTACTTC. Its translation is CASRYAGSRETQYF.

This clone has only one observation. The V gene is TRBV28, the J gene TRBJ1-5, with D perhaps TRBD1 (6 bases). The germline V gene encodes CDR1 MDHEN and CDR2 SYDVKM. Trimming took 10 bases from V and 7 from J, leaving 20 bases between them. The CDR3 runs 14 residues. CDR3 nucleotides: TGTGCCATTAAGGGGGTGATAAGGGGACAGCCCCAGCATTTT. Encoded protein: CAIKGVIRGQPQHF. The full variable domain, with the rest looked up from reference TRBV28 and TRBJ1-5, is DVKVTQSSRYLVKRTGEKVFLECVQDMDHENMFWYRQDPGLGLRLIYFSYDVKMKEKGDIPEGYSVSREKKERFSLILESASTNQTSMYLCAIKGVIRGQPQHFGDGTRLSIL.

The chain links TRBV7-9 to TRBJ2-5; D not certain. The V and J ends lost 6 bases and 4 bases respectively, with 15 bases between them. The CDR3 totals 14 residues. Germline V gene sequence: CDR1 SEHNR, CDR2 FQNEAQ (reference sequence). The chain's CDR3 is CASSYTRSLETQYF. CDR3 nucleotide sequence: TGTGCCAGCAGTTATACTCGGAGCCTAGAGACCCAGTACTTC.

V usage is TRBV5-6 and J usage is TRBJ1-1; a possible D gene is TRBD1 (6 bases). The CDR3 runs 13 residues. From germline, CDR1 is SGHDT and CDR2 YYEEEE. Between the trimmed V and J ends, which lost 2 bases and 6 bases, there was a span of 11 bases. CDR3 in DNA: TGTGCCAGCAGCTTCATTGGGGGCGCTGAAGCTTTCTTT. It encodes CASSFIGGAEAFF.

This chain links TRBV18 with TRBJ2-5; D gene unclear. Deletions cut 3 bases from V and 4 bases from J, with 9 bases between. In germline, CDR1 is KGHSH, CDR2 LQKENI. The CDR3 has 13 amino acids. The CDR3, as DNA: TGTGCCAGCTCACCCGGAGTATTAGAGACCCAGTACTTC. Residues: CASSPGVLETQYF.

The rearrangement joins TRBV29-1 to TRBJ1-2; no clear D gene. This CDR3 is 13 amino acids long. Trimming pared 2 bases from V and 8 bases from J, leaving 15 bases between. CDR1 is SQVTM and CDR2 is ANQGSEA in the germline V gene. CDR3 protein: CSVEKSGSGGYTF. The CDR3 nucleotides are TGCAGCGTTGAAAAGTCGGGGTCGGGCGGCTACACCTTC.

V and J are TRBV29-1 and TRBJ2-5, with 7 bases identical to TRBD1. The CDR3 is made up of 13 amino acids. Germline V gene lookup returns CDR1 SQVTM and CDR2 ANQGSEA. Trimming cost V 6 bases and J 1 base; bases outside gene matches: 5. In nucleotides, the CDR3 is TGCAGCGTGCAGGGACAGCCCCAAGAGACCCAGTACTTC. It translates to CSVQGQPQETQYF.

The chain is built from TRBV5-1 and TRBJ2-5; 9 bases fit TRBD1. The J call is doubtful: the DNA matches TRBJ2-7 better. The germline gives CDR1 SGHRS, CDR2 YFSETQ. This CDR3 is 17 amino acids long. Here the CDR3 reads CASSFFAPGQGSYEQYF. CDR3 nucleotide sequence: TGCGCCAGCAGCTTTTTTGCGCCGGGACAGGGATCCTACGAGCAGTACTTC.